Listed below are T cell receptor beta chains from one sample, sequenced in a study of OX40 agonist ivuxolimab in advanced cancers. Profiled with immunoSEQ multiplex PCR; TCRdb holds only in-frame clones, not every one. The repertoire has under 20,000 clones, roughly 72% of them found once; the top ten carry roughly 22%. Sequenced here: CD4+ or CD8+ T cells sorted from blood, sampled in a trial of the OX40 agonist ivuxolimab. These TCRs come from an adult with an advanced solid tumor such as melanoma, head and neck, liver or kidney cancer. Both conserved end residues are part of each CDR3. D genes are given only for firm matches. The size of a clone is reported for some rows only, either as once, few or many, or as a class for expanded clones.

J gene: TRBJ1-1
CDR3 length: 15
clone size: -
D gene: TRBD1
V gene: TRBV9
CDR3 DNA: TGTGCCAGCAGCGCATTCACAGGGGGCGACACTGAAGCTTTCTTT
CDR3 protein: CASSAFTGGDTEAFF

J gene: TRBJ2-7
CDR3 length: 13
clone size: -
D gene: -
V gene: TRBV5-1
CDR3 DNA: TGCGCCAGCACGAAGGGAACCCTATACGAGCAGTACTTC
CDR3 protein: CASTKGTLYEQYF

J gene: TRBJ1-5
CDR3 length: 15
clone size: -
D gene: -
V gene: TRBV4-1
CDR3 DNA: TGCGCCAGCAGCCAGTCAGCAGTTAGCAATCAGCCCCAGCATTTT
CDR3 protein: CASSQSAVSNQPQHF

J gene: TRBJ1-1
CDR3 length: 16
clone size: once
D gene: -
V gene: TRBV19
CDR3 DNA: TGTGCCAGTAGTCCCCGGACAATAACGGTGAACACTGAAGCTTTCTTT
CDR3 protein: CASSPRTITVNTEAFF

J gene: TRBJ2-7
CDR3 length: 12
clone size: -
D gene: -
V gene: TRBV7-9
CDR3 DNA: TGTGCCAGCAGCTTAGGTCGTGCGGATCAGTACTTC
CDR3 protein: CASSLGRADQYF

J gene: TRBJ2-2
CDR3 length: 11
clone size: few
D gene: -
V gene: TRBV12-5
CDR3 DNA: TGTGCTAGTGGTGGGGCCGGGGAGCTGTTTTTT
CDR3 protein: CASGGAGELFF

J gene: TRBJ1-4
CDR3 length: 15
clone size: -
D gene: -
V gene: TRBV13
CDR3 DNA: TGTGCCAGCAGTGGAGGGAGGGGCCTCGGTGAAAAACTGTTTTTT
CDR3 protein: CASSGGRGLGEKLFF

J gene: TRBJ1-5
CDR3 length: 15
clone size: -
D gene: -
V gene: TRBV6-5
CDR3 DNA: TGTGCCAGCAGGCCGAGGCAGGGGTTCAATCAGCCCCAGCATTTT
CDR3 protein: CASRPRQGFNQPQHF

J gene: TRBJ2-3
CDR3 length: 14
clone size: -
D gene: TRBD2
V gene: TRBV19
CDR3 DNA: TGTGCCAGTCATAGCGGGGGGGCCGCAGATACGCAGTATTTT
CDR3 protein: CASHSGGAADTQYF

J gene: TRBJ2-1
CDR3 length: 16
clone size: -
D gene: TRBD2
V gene: TRBV7-9
CDR3 DNA: TGTGCCAGCAGCCATCTATATAGCGGGGGTGTCAATGAGCAGTTCTTC
CDR3 protein: CASSHLYSGGVNEQFF

J gene: TRBJ2-7
CDR3 length: 12
clone size: -
D gene: -
V gene: TRBV4-2
CDR3 DNA: TGTGCCAGCAGCCAAGATGAGGTCGAGCAGTACTTC
CDR3 protein: CASSQDEVEQYF

J gene: TRBJ1-2
CDR3 length: 15
clone size: -
D gene: -
V gene: TRBV29-1
CDR3 DNA: TGCAGCGTTGCTAAACAGACATCCGCTAACTATGGCTACACCTTC
CDR3 protein: CSVAKQTSANYGYTF

J gene: TRBJ1-1
CDR3 length: 14
clone size: -
D gene: -
V gene: TRBV6-6
CDR3 DNA: TGTGCCAGCAGTTACTACGGGGGAGCCGCTGAAGCTTTCTTT
CDR3 protein: CASSYYGGAAEAFF

J gene: TRBJ2-7
CDR3 length: 13
clone size: -
D gene: -
V gene: TRBV6-6
CDR3 DNA: TGTGCCAGCAGTTACGGGGGGCGCGACGAGCAGTACTTC
CDR3 protein: CASSYGGRDEQYF

J gene: TRBJ1-1
CDR3 length: 13
clone size: -
D gene: -
V gene: TRBV6-5
CDR3 DNA: TGTGCCAGCAGCCAAGTGGGAAACACTGAAGCTTTCTTT
CDR3 protein: CASSQVGNTEAFF

J gene: TRBJ2-3
CDR3 length: 14
clone size: -
D gene: -
V gene: TRBV6-5
CDR3 DNA: TGTGCCAGCAGTTACTCGAGGCACACAGATACGCAGTATTTT
CDR3 protein: CASSYSRHTDTQYF

J gene: TRBJ2-7
CDR3 length: 15
clone size: -
D gene: -
V gene: TRBV6-5
CDR3 DNA: TGTGCCAGCAGTTACTCGGAGGGGGCCGGCTACGAGCAGTACTTC
CDR3 protein: CASSYSEGAGYEQYF

J gene: TRBJ2-5
CDR3 length: 16
clone size: -
D gene: -
V gene: TRBV15
CDR3 DNA: TGTGCCACCAGCAGAGTCGTCCGGGGGCCAGAAGAGACCCAGTACTTC
CDR3 protein: CATSRVVRGPEETQYF

J gene: TRBJ2-7
CDR3 length: 13
clone size: once
D gene: -
V gene: TRBV6-5
CDR3 DNA: TGTGCCAGCAGTTCCGTTCGGGGTTACGAGCAGTACTTC
CDR3 protein: CASSSVRGYEQYF

J gene: TRBJ2-1
CDR3 length: 15
clone size: -
D gene: TRBD2
V gene: TRBV28
CDR3 DNA: TGTGCCAGCAGCCCAGCGGGGGGGCGATACAATGAGCAGTTCTTC
CDR3 protein: CASSPAGGRYNEQFF

J gene: TRBJ2-3
CDR3 length: 16
clone size: -
D gene: TRBD2
V gene: TRBV9
CDR3 DNA: TGTGCCAGCAGCGCCGGGACTACTTACCGCACAGATACGCAGTATTTT
CDR3 protein: CASSAGTTYRTDTQYF

J gene: TRBJ2-7
CDR3 length: 14
clone size: -
D gene: -
V gene: TRBV27
CDR3 DNA: TGTGCCAGCGGAATCGTAGGGAAGACCTACGAGCAGTACTTC
CDR3 protein: CASGIVGKTYEQYF

J gene: TRBJ1-4
CDR3 length: 15
clone size: -
D gene: TRBD1
V gene: TRBV4-1
CDR3 DNA: TGCGCCAGCAGCCGCGGACAGGGGGCCTCTGAAAAACTGTTTTTT
CDR3 protein: CASSRGQGASEKLFF

J gene: TRBJ2-1
CDR3 length: 13
clone size: -
D gene: -
V gene: TRBV6-5
CDR3 DNA: TGTGCCGGCGGCCTTGGACAGATCAATGAGCAGTTCTTC
CDR3 protein: CAGGLGQINEQFF

J gene: TRBJ2-1
CDR3 length: 11
clone size: -
D gene: -
V gene: TRBV29-1
CDR3 DNA: TGCAGCGTTGAAAGGGACGGCTCTAAGTTCTTC
CDR3 protein: CSVERDGSKFF

J gene: TRBJ1-5
CDR3 length: 15
clone size: -
D gene: TRBD1
V gene: TRBV6-1
CDR3 DNA: TGTGCCAGCAGTGTGGACAGGGCGGGCAATCAGCCCCAGCATTTT
CDR3 protein: CASSVDRAGNQPQHF

J gene: TRBJ2-3
CDR3 length: 17
clone size: -
D gene: -
V gene: TRBV7-6
CDR3 DNA: TGTGCCAGCAGCTTAGTGGTTCAGCCTTATAGCACAGATACGCAGTATTTT
CDR3 protein: CASSLVVQPYSTDTQYF

J gene: TRBJ2-1
CDR3 length: 14
clone size: -
D gene: TRBD2
V gene: TRBV6-6
CDR3 DNA: TGTGCCAGCAGTTTCCTTATTAGCGGGAGTGAGCAGTTCTTC
CDR3 protein: CASSFLISGSEQFF

J gene: TRBJ2-1
CDR3 length: 14
clone size: -
D gene: -
V gene: TRBV27
CDR3 DNA: TGTGCCAGCAAACGCTGGGGCGGAGACAATGAGCAGTTCTTC
CDR3 protein: CASKRWGGDNEQFF

J gene: TRBJ2-7
CDR3 length: 14
clone size: -
D gene: -
V gene: TRBV28
CDR3 DNA: TGTGCCAGCAGCCGCCGGGATGGGCTTTACGAGCAGTACTTC
CDR3 protein: CASSRRDGLYEQYF

J gene: TRBJ2-2
CDR3 length: 17
clone size: -
D gene: -
V gene: TRBV11-2
CDR3 DNA: TGTGCCAGCAGCTATCGGCCATTGGGCGGGGACACCGGGGAGCTGTTTTTT
CDR3 protein: CASSYRPLGGDTGELFF

J gene: TRBJ2-7
CDR3 length: 12
clone size: medium-sized
D gene: -
V gene: TRBV27
CDR3 DNA: TGTGCCACCCTCGGGGCCTCCTACGAGCAGTACTTC
CDR3 protein: CATLGASYEQYF

J gene: TRBJ1-1
CDR3 length: 12
clone size: few
D gene: -
V gene: TRBV30
CDR3 DNA: TGTGCCTGGAGGTGGGAGGGCACTGAAGCTTTCTTT
CDR3 protein: CAWRWEGTEAFF

J gene: TRBJ2-5
CDR3 length: 15
clone size: -
D gene: TRBD2
V gene: TRBV7-8
CDR3 DNA: TGTGCCAGCAGCTTAGTAGCGGGGGGTGGAGAGACCCAGTACTTC
CDR3 protein: CASSLVAGGGETQYF

J gene: TRBJ2-1
CDR3 length: 18
clone size: -
D gene: TRBD2
V gene: TRBV14
CDR3 DNA: TGTGCCAGCAGCCTAGGACTAGCGGGGGGGCCGGTTTACAATGAGCAGTTCTTC
CDR3 protein: CASSLGLAGGPVYNEQFF

J gene: TRBJ2-2
CDR3 length: 15
clone size: -
D gene: TRBD2
V gene: TRBV6-4
CDR3 DNA: TGTGCCAGCAGTTCCGGGGGGGCCGAGACCGGGGAGCTGTTTTTT
CDR3 protein: CASSSGGAETGELFF

J gene: TRBJ1-6
CDR3 length: 18
clone size: -
D gene: -
V gene: TRBV5-8
CDR3 DNA: TGTGCCAGCAGCTTGGCCAAGTCCCTACGAGAGTATAATTCACCCCTCCACTTT
CDR3 protein: CASSLAKSLREYNSPLHF